This TCR beta chain was recovered during a study of T-cell reconstitution after alpha-beta-depleted transplantation in children. The library targeted TCRbeta and was prepared with unique molecular identifiers. TCRdb redid the calling of the PCR reads with MiXCR, one entry per CDR3 protein. The table records 500,000 to 600,000 distinct CDR3 sequences, about 16% of them present only once. The V end was cut by 6 bases, the J end by 4 bases, with 13 bases between. Per germline, CDR1 WSHSY and CDR2 SAAADI. The CDR3 length is 13 residues. The sequence came from a human donor who donated a stem cell graft to a child with acute lymphoblastic leukemia. V and J are TRBV10-2 and TRBJ2-7; possibly TRBD2 for D (6 bases). The source material was PBMCs from the stem cell graft donor, sampled from the stem cell graft. CDR3 residues: CASRGGTPYEQYF. The DNA of the CDR3 is TGCGCCAGCAGGGGCGGGACTCCTTACGAGCAGTACTTC.